This T cell receptor (beta chain) was captured by sequencing in a study of PD-1 blockade in classical Hodgkin lymphoma. Study observations and caveats: Baseline diversity in complete responders resembled that of newly diagnosed patients.

Clones were read by immunoSEQ multiplex PCR, and TCRdb kept only the in-frame ones, dropping some. The table includes approximately 51,000 clones, roughly 73% detected once. No patient escaped relapse after autologous stem cell transplantation, and brentuximab vedotin exposure varied. This CDR3 comprises 14 residues. Germline-derived CDR1 and CDR2 are MNHEY and SMNVEV (reference sequence). Trimming left V 0 bases short and J 4 bases short, with 9 bases between. Regarding this clone: Its antigen remains unknown.

This sequence was found in a human donor with classical Hodgkin lymphoma. The genes are TRBV27 and TRBJ1-2; tentative D call: TRBD1 (6 bases). Sequencing used peripheral blood mononuclear cells (PBMCs), obtained before the second cycle of nivolumab. CDR3 region: CASSLSTGFYGYTF. CDR3 DNA sequence: TGTGCCAGCAGTTTATCGACAGGTTTCTATGGCTACACCTTC.